The next 29 T cell receptor beta chains were all read from a single sample in a study of T cell responses to AZD1222 COVID-19 vaccine. Profiled with immunoSEQ multiplex PCR; TCRdb holds only in-frame clones, not every one. The sample includes under 150,000 clones, around 88% of them seen just once. The source material was peripheral blood, sampled on day 0 of AZD1222 vaccination. The receptors were sampled from an adult in good health.

The chain combines TRBV2 with TRBJ1-2; D gene uncertain. The CDR3 is made up of 15 amino acids. Germline V gives CDR1 SNHLY, CDR2 FYNNEI. Deletions cut 0 bases from V and 4 bases from J, with 12 bases between. The CDR3 reads CASSEAAGFTYGYTF. The CDR3 nucleotides read TGTGCCAGCAGTGAAGCGGCAGGATTTACCTATGGCTACACCTTC.

The rearrangement uses TRBV4-3 and TRBJ1-2; 7 bases align to TRBD1. The CDR3 extends over 16 amino acids. J gave up 5 bases and V 0 bases, and 9 bases lay outside the gene matches. Germline CDR1 reads LGHNA; CDR2 reads YSLEER. The CDR3: CASSQDLSDRAYGYTF. CDR3 nucleotide sequence: TGCGCCAGCAGCCAAGATCTATCTGACAGGGCTTATGGCTACACCTTC.

The V call is TRBV19, the J call TRBJ1-5; 9 bases are a match to TRBD1. The germline V gene encodes CDR1 LNHDA and CDR2 SQIVND (reference sequence). The CDR3 extends over 15 amino acids. The J segment lost 4 bases and the V segment lost 8 bases, leaving 9 bases of the junction unmatched. CDR3 in DNA: TGTGCCAGTTGGGACAGGGAGACTCAGAATCAGCCCCAGCATTTT. It is translated as CASWDRETQNQPQHF.

V gene TRBV2 combines with J gene TRBJ2-5; 7 bases line up with TRBD2. Germline V gives CDR1 SNHLY, CDR2 FYNNEI. The V and J ends lost 2 bases and 2 bases, in that order; junction bases with no gene match: 2. The CDR3 has 14 amino acids. The CDR3 sequence is CASSEIGGQETQYF. The CDR3 DNA is TGTGCCAGCAGTGAAATCGGGGGGCAAGAGACCCAGTACTTC. Drawing the rest from reference TRBV2 and TRBJ2-5, the complete variable domain is EPEVTQTPSHQVTQMGQEVILRCVPISNHLYFYWYRQILGQKVEFLVSFYNNEISEKSEIFDDQFSVERPDGSNFTLKIRSTKLEDSAMYFCASSEIGGQETQYFGPGTRLLVL.

The chain links TRBV5-1 to TRBJ2-2; a weak D match, TRBD2 (6 bases). V was shortened by 2 bases and J by 4 bases, with 12 bases between the two germline ends. The CDR3 spans 15 residues. Germline CDR1 SGHRS, CDR2 YFSETQ. The chain's CDR3 is CASSFQEGRTGELFF. In DNA form, the CDR3 reads TGCGCCAGCAGCTTTCAGGAGGGACGCACCGGGGAGCTGTTTTTT.

The chain has TRBV3-1 (or the pseudogene TRBV3-2) and TRBJ1-6; D unclear. This CDR3 comprises 12 residues. Germline lookup yields CDR1 LGHDT and CDR2 YNNKEL (reference sequence). The V gene lost 1 base and the J gene lost 11 bases, with 6 bases spanning the gap. CDR3 protein: CASSQALTPLHF. The CDR3 bases are TGTGCCAGCAGCCAAGCCCTGACACCCCTCCACTTT.

This chain connects TRBV14 to TRBJ1-3, with TRBD1 as a possible D gene (6 bases). This CDR3 has 14 amino acids. Trimming shortened V by 4 bases and J by 6 bases, and 13 bases separated the two germline ends. CDR1 SGHDN and CDR2 FVKESK come from the germline V gene. The CDR3 DNA is TGTGCCAGCAGCCCCGGGACAAGACTAAACACCATATATTTT. Its translation is CASSPGTRLNTIYF.

This clone came up once. The chain uses TRBV7-2 and TRBJ1-1, with 12 bases lining up with TRBD1. The CDR3 runs to 14 residues. With V trimmed by 5 bases and J by 3 bases, 1 base remained unmatched. CDR1 is SGHTA and CDR2 is FQGNSA in the germline V gene. The DNA of the CDR3 is TGTGCCAGCAGCCGGGACAGGGGGCACACTGAAGCTTTCTTT. It is translated as CASSRDRGHTEAFF.

The V gene is TRBV28, the J gene TRBJ1-6; 7 bases line up with TRBD1. Germline V gives CDR1 MDHEN, CDR2 SYDVKM. V lost 6 bases, J lost 9 bases, and 11 bases stayed unmatched. The length of the CDR3 is 15 residues. The CDR3 DNA reads TGTGCCAGCAGATCCGACAGGGCGGGTGGTTCACCCCTCCACTTT. Protein: CASRSDRAGGSPLHF.

Notes on this clone: Additional DNA sequences in this sample encode the identical CDR3. The chain employs TRBV6-2 or TRBV6-3 and TRBJ2-1; D not certain. V lost 2 bases, J lost 1 base, and 3 bases lay in between. This CDR3 region has 13 residues. Germline CDR1 is MNHEY and CDR2 is SVGEGT. Here the CDR3 reads CASSYVSYNEQFF. In DNA form, the CDR3 reads TGTGCCAGCAGTTACGTATCCTACAATGAGCAGTTCTTC.

The sample holds a few counts of this clone. The chain combines TRBV2 with TRBJ1-5, with D perhaps matching TRBD1 (6 bases). The CDR3 loop spans 12 amino acids. Germline-derived CDR1 and CDR2 are SNHLY and FYNNEI. The V gene lost 8 bases and the J gene lost 9 bases, with 14 bases spanning the gap. CDR3 protein: CASGREGGPQHF. The CDR3 DNA sequence: TGTGCCAGCGGCCGTGAGGGGGGGCCCCAGCATTTT.

V is TRBV6-7 and J is TRBJ1-5; no clear D. TRBV6-7 is sorted into the ORF group, with uncertain function. The CDR3 totals 15 residues. Trimming removed 6 bases from V and 1 base from J, with 13 bases in between. The CDR3 here is CASSPLDGSNQPQHF. The CDR3 DNA reads TGTGCCAGCAGCCCCTTGGACGGAAGCAATCAGCCCCAGCATTTT.

This clone appeared once. The J gene is TRBJ1-2, the V gene TRBV7-2; D perhaps matches TRBD1 (6 bases). Looked up from germline, CDR1 is SGHTA and CDR2 is FQGNSA. The CDR3 is 16 amino acids. V was pared by 5 bases and J by 7 bases, with 23 bases between. This chain's CDR3 is CASSPDTGRQIPGYTF. CDR3 DNA sequence: TGTGCCAGCAGCCCAGATACAGGGCGCCAGATTCCTGGCTACACCTTC.

The chain combines TRBV19 with TRBJ1-4; D uncertain. Germline V gives CDR1 LNHDA, CDR2 SQIVND (reference sequence). V was pared by 2 bases and J by 3 bases, with 7 bases between. This CDR3 comprises 14 residues. In nucleotides, the CDR3 is TGTGCCAGTAGTATACAGGTTTCTAATGAAAAACTGTTTTTT. Residues: CASSIQVSNEKLFF.

The chain has TRBV4-3 and TRBJ1-2; TRBD1 matches 8 bases. Losses at the gene ends were 0 bases for V and 1 base for J; bases not matched to a gene: 7. The CDR3 totals 17 residues. Germline-derived CDR1 and CDR2 are LGHNA and YSLEER. The CDR3 is CASSQDHGTGVNYGYTF. CDR3 nucleotides: TGCGCCAGCAGCCAAGATCACGGGACAGGAGTTAACTATGGCTACACCTTC.

V usage is TRBV5-1 and J usage is TRBJ1-1; TRBD1 aligns across 8 bases. CDR1 is SGHRS and CDR2 is YFSETQ in the germline V gene. The CDR3 is 12 residues long. V dropped 5 bases and J dropped 5; count of bases not matched to a gene: 2. The CDR3 loop is CASRQGDTEAFF. The CDR3 DNA sequence: TGCGCCAGCAGACAGGGGGATACTGAAGCTTTCTTT.

The gene calls are TRBV3-1 (or the pseudogene TRBV3-2) and TRBJ1-3; D perhaps matches TRBD1 (6 bases). V was trimmed by 8 bases and J by 0 bases, leaving 11 bases between them. Per germline, CDR1 LGHDT and CDR2 YNNKEL (reference sequence). This CDR3 has 14 amino acids. CDR3 protein: CASGIQGSGNTIYF. The CDR3 DNA follows: TGTGCCAGCGGCATACAGGGCTCTGGAAACACCATATATTTT.

The genes are TRBV13 and TRBJ2-7; 8 nucleotides match TRBD1. After removal of 3 bases from V and 0 bases from J, the junction contained 4 bases not matched to a gene. The CDR3 extends over 15 amino acids. Germline V gene lookup returns CDR1 PRHDT and CDR2 FYEKMQ (reference sequence). CDR3 in amino acids: CASSLRDRLSYEQYF. The CDR3, as DNA: TGTGCCAGCAGCTTGCGGGACAGGCTCTCCTACGAGCAGTACTTC.

J is TRBJ1-6 and V is TRBV6-5; no clear D. Germline assignment: CDR1 MNHEY and CDR2 SVGAGI. The V and J ends lost 0 bases and 1 base respectively, with 7 bases between them. The length of the CDR3 is 16 residues. The CDR3 DNA reads TGTGCCAGCAGTTACTCGAGGGTATCCTATAATTCACCCCTCCACTTT. Translation: CASSYSRVSYNSPLHF.

Details on this clone: A junction boundary mismatches the germline segment, possibly from a read error. This chain links TRBV7-3 with TRBJ2-6; D unresolved. Looked up from germline, CDR1 is SGHTA and CDR2 is FQGTGA. The CDR3 loop spans 13 amino acids. The CDR3 sequence is CASSLTGANVLTF. In DNA, the CDR3 is TGTGCCAGCAGCCTAACTGGGGCCAACGTCCTGACTTTC.

The chain links TRBV7-6 to TRBJ1-2, with TRBD1 matching over 11 bases. Looked up from germline, CDR1 is SGHVS and CDR2 is FNYEAQ. Unmatched junction bases numbered 9, after V lost 4 bases and J lost 8 bases. The CDR3 extends over 15 amino acids. CDR3 loop: CASSWGTGGRLGYTF. The CDR3 region has the DNA TGTGCCAGCAGCTGGGGGACAGGGGGTCGATTAGGCTACACCTTC.

The chain has TRBV7-2 and TRBJ1-5, with 7 bases lining up with TRBD1. From germline, CDR1 is SGHTA and CDR2 FQGNSA. The trim removed 3 bases at V and 3 bases at J, leaving 5 bases unmatched. The CDR3 consists of 15 residues. In DNA form, the CDR3 reads TGTGCCAGCAGCTTCGACAGGGCCCCCAATCAGCCCCAGCATTTT. It is translated as CASSFDRAPNQPQHF.

The J gene is TRBJ1-3, the V gene TRBV9; tentative D call: TRBD1 (6 bases). The germline V gene has CDR1 SGDLS and CDR2 YYNGEE. This CDR3 is 15 amino acids long. Trimming took off 4 bases at V and 11 bases at J, with 22 bases between the two ends. The CDR3 region is CASSPTTGLGEAIYF. The CDR3 bases are TGTGCCAGCAGCCCCACGACAGGCTTGGGGGAGGCCATATATTTT. Full variable domain (missing parts from reference TRBV9 and TRBJ1-3): DSGVTQTPKHLITATGQRVTLRCSPRSGDLSVYWYQQSLDQGLQFLIQYYNGEERAKGNILERFSAQQFPDLHSELNLSSLELGDSALYFCASSPTTGLGEAIYFGEGSWLTVV.

The table lists this clone with many counts. The chain joins TRBV7-2 to TRBJ2-1; possibly TRBD1 or TRBD2 for D (5 bases each). Germline V gene lookup returns CDR1 SGHTA and CDR2 FQGNSA. This CDR3 has 16 amino acids. V shed 1 base and J shed 3 bases, with 13 bases lying between them. The CDR3 region has the DNA TGTGCCAGCAGCTTAGTAGTCTGGGACGGCTACAATGAGCAGTTCTTC. Its protein is CASSLVVWDGYNEQFF.

The rearrangement links TRBV19 to TRBJ1-1; tentative D call: TRBD1 (6 bases). CDR3 length equals 13 residues. V was shortened by 5 bases and J by 6 bases, with 13 bases between the two germline ends. The V gene's germline CDR1 is LNHDA and CDR2 SQIVND (reference sequence). The CDR3 sequence is CASSYRVSSEAFF. The CDR3 region has the DNA TGTGCCAGTAGTTACAGGGTCTCCTCTGAAGCTTTCTTT. Drawing the rest from reference TRBV19 and TRBJ1-1, the complete variable domain is DGGITQSPKYLFRKEGQNVTLSCEQNLNHDAMYWYRQDPGQGLRLIYYSQIVNDFQKGDIAEGYSVSREKKESFPLTVTSAQKNPTAFYLCASSYRVSSEAFFGQGTRLTVV.

The chain uses TRBV5-1 and TRBJ2-7, with TRBD2 matching over 11 bases. CDR1 SGHRS and CDR2 YFSETQ come from the germline V gene. J was trimmed by 3 bases and V by 0 bases; bases with no gene match: 5. There are 16 residues in the CDR3. The CDR3 spells CASSLVPSGGIYEQYF. As DNA, the CDR3 is TGCGCCAGCAGCTTGGTGCCTAGCGGGGGGATCTACGAGCAGTACTTC.

CDR3 amino acids: CASSLAGGPTYEQYF. CDR3 DNA: TGTGCCAGCAGTTTAGCGGGGGGACCAACCTACGAGCAGTACTTC. The rearrangement uses TRBV28 and TRBJ2-7, with 8 bases that match TRBD2. V lost 2 bases, J lost 2 bases, and 5 bases stayed unmatched. CDR1 and CDR2 from the germline V gene are MDHEN and SYDVKM. The CDR3 contains 15 residues.

This rearrangement joins TRBV29-1 to TRBJ2-7; 9 bases match TRBD1. The V and J ends lost 6 bases and 3 bases, in that order; junction bases with no gene match: 15. The CDR3 is 16 amino acids. Germline assignment: CDR1 SQVTM and CDR2 ANQGSEA. This chain's CDR3 is CSVLTTQDRGIYEQYF. CDR3 DNA: TGCAGCGTCTTGACTACTCAGGACAGGGGAATCTACGAGCAGTACTTC.

The chain carries TRBV18 and TRBJ2-5; D is undetermined. The CDR3 is 12 amino acids. Germline assignment: CDR1 KGHSH and CDR2 LQKENI. Trimming took 3 bases from V and 5 from J, leaving 7 bases between them. The CDR3 region has the DNA TGTGCCAGCTCACCCTATAGGGAGACCCAGTACTTC. It translates to CASSPYRETQYF.